This TCR beta chain was identified during a study of cytomegalovirus exposure and HLA in healthy donors. This clone was seen once. Antigen: not known. Study conclusions and caveats: Earlier results showed most TCR beta V segments being productive about 90% or about 30% of the time.

PCR amplification relied on 60 Vbeta primers (plus 13 Jbeta primers). Assay: immunoSEQ multiplex PCR; the TCRdb copy retains only in-frame clones and omits some. The table includes about 200,000 clones, more than 75% detected once. Sequencing was carried out using PBMCs. This TCR was sampled from a man aged 35 to 55 in good health and CMV-seropositive.

The CDR3 here is CASSLGRGRDQETQYF. The CDR3 DNA reads as TGTGCCAGCAGCCTTGGTAGGGGGAGGGACCAAGAGACCCAGTACTTC. The chain joins TRBV4-2 to TRBJ2-5, with D perhaps matching TRBD2 (7 bases). The CDR3 runs to 16 residues. Germline lookup yields CDR1 LGHNA and CDR2 YNFKEQ. V gave up 4 bases and J gave up 0 bases, with 15 bases separating them.